The source of this T cell receptor (beta chain) is a study of regulatory T cells in long-lasting Graves disease. Study summary: Under 3 months of antithyroid drugs had been taken by newly diagnosed Graves' patients.

CDR3 length: 12 residues. J gave up 6 bases and V 6 bases, and 4 bases lay outside the gene matches. Per the germline V gene, CDR1 is DFQATT and CDR2 is SNEGSKA (reference sequence). Time point indicated: newly diagnosed GD, antithyroid drugs for less than 3 months. TCR sequences were obtained from RNA taken from PBMCs. The authors drew 9 to 10 milliliters of peripheral blood into EDTA tubes. CDR3 regions were amplified by Arm-PCR using iRepertoire HTBI primers to build TCR beta libraries. TCRdb used MiXCR to reprocess the multiplex PCR reads, holding one entry per CDR3 protein. The profile shows fewer than 550,000 distinct CDR3 sequences, about 16% of them singletons. These data were also filed under a second study, of T cells in Graves' hyperthyroidism and ophthalmopathy. That work contributes: Exclusion of patients followed from uncontrolled infection, other autoimmune disease, pregnancy or lactation. Using the HTBI primer set, a first-round RT-PCR was run on the TCR CDR3.

The material sequenced was peripheral blood mononuclear cells (PBMCs), taken at new diagnosis, from a patient treated with antithyroid drugs. This clonotype was sampled from a woman between 18 and 29 years old with Graves disease. V and J are TRBV20-1 and TRBJ2-7; TRBD2 matches 11 bases. CDR3 amino acids: CSASSGRVEQYF. The CDR3 region has the DNA TGCAGTGCCAGTAGCGGGAGGGTCGAGCAGTACTTC.